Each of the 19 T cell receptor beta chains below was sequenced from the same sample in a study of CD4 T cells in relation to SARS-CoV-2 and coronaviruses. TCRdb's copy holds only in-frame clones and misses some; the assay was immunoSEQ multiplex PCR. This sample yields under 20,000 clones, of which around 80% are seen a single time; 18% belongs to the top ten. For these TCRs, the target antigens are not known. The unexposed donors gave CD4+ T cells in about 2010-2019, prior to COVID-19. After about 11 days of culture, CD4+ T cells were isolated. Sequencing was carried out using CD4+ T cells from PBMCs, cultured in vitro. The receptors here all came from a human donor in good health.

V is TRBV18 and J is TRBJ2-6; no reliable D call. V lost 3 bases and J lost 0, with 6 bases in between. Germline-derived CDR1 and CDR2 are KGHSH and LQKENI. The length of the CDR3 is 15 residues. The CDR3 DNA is TGTGCCAGCTCACCCAGCACCTCTGGGGCCAACGTCCTGACTTTC. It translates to CASSPSTSGANVLTF.

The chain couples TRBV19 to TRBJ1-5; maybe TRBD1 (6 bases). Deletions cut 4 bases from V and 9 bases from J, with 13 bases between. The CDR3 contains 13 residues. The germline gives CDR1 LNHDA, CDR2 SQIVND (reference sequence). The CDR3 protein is CASSTGATGPQHF. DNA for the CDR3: TGTGCCAGTAGTACAGGGGCCACTGGGCCCCAGCATTTT.

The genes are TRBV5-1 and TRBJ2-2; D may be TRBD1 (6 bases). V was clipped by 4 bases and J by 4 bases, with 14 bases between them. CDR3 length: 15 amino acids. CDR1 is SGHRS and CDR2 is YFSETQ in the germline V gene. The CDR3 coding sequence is TGCGCCAGCAGCCCCCGGACAGATAGCACCGGGGAGCTGTTTTTT. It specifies CASSPRTDSTGELFF.

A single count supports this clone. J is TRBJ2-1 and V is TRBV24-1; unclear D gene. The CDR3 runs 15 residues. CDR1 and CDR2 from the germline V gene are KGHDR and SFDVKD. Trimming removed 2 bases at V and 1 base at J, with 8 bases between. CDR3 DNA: TGTGCCACCAGTGATTCTCTGATTTCCTACAATGAGCAGTTCTTC. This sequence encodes CATSDSLISYNEQFF.

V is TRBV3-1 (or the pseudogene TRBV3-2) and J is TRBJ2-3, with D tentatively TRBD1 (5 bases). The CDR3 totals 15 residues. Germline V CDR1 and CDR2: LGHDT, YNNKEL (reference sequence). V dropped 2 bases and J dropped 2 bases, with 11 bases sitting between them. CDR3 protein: CASSQRRTNTDTQYF. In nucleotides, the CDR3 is TGTGCCAGCAGCCAACGCCGGACAAACACAGATACGCAGTATTTT.

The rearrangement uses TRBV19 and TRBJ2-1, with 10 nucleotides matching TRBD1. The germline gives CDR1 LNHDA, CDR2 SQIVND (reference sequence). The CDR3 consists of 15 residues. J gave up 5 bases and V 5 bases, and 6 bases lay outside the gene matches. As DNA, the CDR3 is TGTGCCAGTAGTCCGACGGGACAGGGGAACAATGAGCAGTTCTTC. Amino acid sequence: CASSPTGQGNNEQFF.

DNA for the CDR3: TGTGCCAGCAACCATGGACAGGGCACTGAAGCTTTCTTT. As protein: CASNHGQGTEAFF. The V call is TRBV21-1, the J call TRBJ1-1; the DNA was not used to check the table's D call, TRBD1. TRBV21-1 is marked as a pseudogene. CDR3 length: 13 residues.

The CDR3 sequence: CASRRPDRTKYEQYF. The CDR3 bases are TGTGCCAGTAGGAGACCGGACAGGACTAAGTACGAGCAGTACTTC. The gene calls are TRBV19 and TRBJ2-7; a weak D match, TRBD1 (7 bases). Germline V gene data show CDR1 as LNHDA and CDR2 as SQIVND (reference sequence). The CDR3 spans 15 residues. V lost 6 bases and J 4 bases, leaving 19 bases between the germline ends.

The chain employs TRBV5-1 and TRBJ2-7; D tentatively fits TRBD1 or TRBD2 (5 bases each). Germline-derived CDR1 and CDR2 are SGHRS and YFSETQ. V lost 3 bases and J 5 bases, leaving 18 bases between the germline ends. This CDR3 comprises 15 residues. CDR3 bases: TGCGCCAGCAGCTCGATGGGACGGCCCATCGACGAGCAGTACTTC. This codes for CASSSMGRPIDEQYF. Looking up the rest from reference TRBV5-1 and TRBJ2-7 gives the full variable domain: KAGVTQTPRYLIKTRGQQVTLSCSPISGHRSVSWYQQTPGQGLQFLFEYFSETQRNKGNFPGRFSGRQFSNSRSEMNVSTLELGDSALYLCASSSMGRPIDEQYFGPGTRLTVT.

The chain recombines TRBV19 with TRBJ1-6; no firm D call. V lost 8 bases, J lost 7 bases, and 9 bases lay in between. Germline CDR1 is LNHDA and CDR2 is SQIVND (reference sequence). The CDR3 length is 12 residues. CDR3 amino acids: CASREQNSPLHF. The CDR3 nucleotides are TGTGCCAGTCGCGAACAAAATTCACCCCTCCACTTT. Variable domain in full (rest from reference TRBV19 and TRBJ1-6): DGGITQSPKYLFRKEGQNVTLSCEQNLNHDAMYWYRQDPGQGLRLIYYSQIVNDFQKGDIAEGYSVSREKKESFPLTVTSAQKNPTAFYLCASREQNSPLHFGNGTRLTVT.

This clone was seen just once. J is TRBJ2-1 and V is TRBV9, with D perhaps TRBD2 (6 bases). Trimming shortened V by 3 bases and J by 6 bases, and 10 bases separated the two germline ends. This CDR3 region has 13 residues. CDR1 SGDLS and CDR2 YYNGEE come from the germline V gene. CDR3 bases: TGTGCCAGCAGCGCCCGGGGGACCAATGAGCAGTTCTTC. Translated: CASSARGTNEQFF.

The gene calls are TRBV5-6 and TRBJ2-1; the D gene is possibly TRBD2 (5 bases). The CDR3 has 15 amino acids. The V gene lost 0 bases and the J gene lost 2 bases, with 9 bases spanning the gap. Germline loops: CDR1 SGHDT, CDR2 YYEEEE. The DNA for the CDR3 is TGTGCCAGCAGCTTGGACCCGGGAACCTACAATGAGCAGTTCTTC. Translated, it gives CASSLDPGTYNEQFF.

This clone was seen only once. The CDR3 region has the DNA TGCGCCAGCAGCTTGGATGCGGGAGGGTACGAGCAGTACTTC. Its protein is CASSLDAGGYEQYF. The chain is built from TRBV5-1 and TRBJ2-7; 9 nucleotides match TRBD2. Per germline, CDR1 SGHRS and CDR2 YFSETQ. The CDR3 length is 14 residues. Germline trimming cut 0 bases from V and 4 bases from J; bases unmatched to any gene: 2.

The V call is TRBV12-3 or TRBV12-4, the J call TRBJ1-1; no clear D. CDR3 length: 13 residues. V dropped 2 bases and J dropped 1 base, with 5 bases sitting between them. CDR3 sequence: CASSLTANTEAFF. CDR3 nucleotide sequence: TGTGCCAGCAGTTTAACAGCGAACACTGAAGCTTTCTTT.

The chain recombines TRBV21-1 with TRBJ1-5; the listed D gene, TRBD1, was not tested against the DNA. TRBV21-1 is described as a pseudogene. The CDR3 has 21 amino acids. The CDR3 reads CASSKAASRDRGTYSNQPQHF. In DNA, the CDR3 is TGTGCCAGCAGCAAAGCGGCGTCTCGAGACAGGGGAACCTATAGCAATCAGCCCCAGCATTTT.

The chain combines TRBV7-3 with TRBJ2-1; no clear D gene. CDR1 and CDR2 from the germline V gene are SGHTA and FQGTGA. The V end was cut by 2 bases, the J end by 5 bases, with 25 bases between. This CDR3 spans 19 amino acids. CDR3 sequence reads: CASSLRAAGEKAKHNEQFF. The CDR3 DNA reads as TGTGCCAGCAGCTTACGGGCCGCTGGAGAGAAGGCAAAGCACAATGAGCAGTTCTTC.

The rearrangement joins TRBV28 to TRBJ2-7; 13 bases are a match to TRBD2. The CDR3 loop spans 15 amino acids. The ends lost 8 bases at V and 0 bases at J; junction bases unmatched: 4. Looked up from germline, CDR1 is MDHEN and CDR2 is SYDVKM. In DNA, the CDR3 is TGTGCCAGCGGGGGGACTAGCGGGGACTCCTACGAGCAGTACTTC. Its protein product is CASGGTSGDSYEQYF. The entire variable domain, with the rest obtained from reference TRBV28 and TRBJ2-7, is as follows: DVKVTQSSRYLVKRTGEKVFLECVQDMDHENMFWYRQDPGLGLRLIYFSYDVKMKEKGDIPEGYSVSREKKERFSLILESASTNQTSMYLCASGGTSGDSYEQYFGPGTRLTVT.

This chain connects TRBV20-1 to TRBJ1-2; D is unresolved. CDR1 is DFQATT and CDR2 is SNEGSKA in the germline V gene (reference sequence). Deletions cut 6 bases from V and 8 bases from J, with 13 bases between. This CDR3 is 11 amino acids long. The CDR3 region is CSAWSSGGYTF. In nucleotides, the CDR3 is TGCAGTGCGTGGTCCTCCGGAGGCTACACCTTC.

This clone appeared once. CDR3 region: CASSLREFSPLEQYF. In DNA form, the CDR3 reads TGTGCCAGCAGCTTGAGGGAGTTTTCCCCCCTCGAGCAGTACTTC. The chain is built from TRBV9 and TRBJ2-7; D is possibly TRBD2 (5 bases). The CDR3 totals 15 residues. Trimming shortened V by 4 bases and J by 6 bases, and 20 bases separated the two germline ends. Germline CDR1 is SGDLS and CDR2 is YYNGEE.